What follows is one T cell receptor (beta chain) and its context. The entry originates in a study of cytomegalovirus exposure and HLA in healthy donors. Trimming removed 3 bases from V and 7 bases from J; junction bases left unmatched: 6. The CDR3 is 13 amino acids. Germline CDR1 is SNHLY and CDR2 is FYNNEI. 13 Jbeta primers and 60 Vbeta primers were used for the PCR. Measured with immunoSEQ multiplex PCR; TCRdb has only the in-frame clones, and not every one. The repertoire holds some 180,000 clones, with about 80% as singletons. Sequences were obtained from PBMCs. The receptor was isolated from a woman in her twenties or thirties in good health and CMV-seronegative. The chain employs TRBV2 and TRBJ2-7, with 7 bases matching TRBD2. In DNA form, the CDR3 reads TGTGCCAGCAGTGACAGTGGGAGGGCGGAGCAGTACTTC. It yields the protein CASSDSGRAEQYF. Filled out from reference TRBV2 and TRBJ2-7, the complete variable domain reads EPEVTQTPSHQVTQMGQEVILRCVPISNHLYFYWYRQILGQKVEFLVSFYNNEISEKSEIFDDQFSVERPDGSNFTLKIRSTKLEDSAMYFCASSDSGRAEQYFGPGTRLTVT.